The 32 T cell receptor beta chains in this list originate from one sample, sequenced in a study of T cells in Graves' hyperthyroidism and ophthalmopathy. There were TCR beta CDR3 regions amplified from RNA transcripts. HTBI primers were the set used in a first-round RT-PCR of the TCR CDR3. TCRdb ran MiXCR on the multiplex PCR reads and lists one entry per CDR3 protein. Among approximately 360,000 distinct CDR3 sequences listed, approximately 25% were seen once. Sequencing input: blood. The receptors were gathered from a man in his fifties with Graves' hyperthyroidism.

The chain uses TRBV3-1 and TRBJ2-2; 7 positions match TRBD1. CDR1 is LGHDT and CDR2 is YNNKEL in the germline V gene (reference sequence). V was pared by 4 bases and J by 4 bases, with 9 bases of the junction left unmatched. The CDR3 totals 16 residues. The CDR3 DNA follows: TGTGCCAGCAGCCTGGGGCCAGGGGGTAGCACCGGGGAGCTGTTTTTT. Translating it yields CASSLGPGGSTGELFF.

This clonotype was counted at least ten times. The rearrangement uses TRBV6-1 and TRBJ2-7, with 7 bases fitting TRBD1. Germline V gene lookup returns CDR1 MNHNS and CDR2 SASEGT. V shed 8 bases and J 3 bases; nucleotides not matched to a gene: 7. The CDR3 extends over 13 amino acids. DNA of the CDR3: TGTGCCAGCGAAAGACAGGGCCTCTACGAGCAGTACTTC. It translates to CASERQGLYEQYF.

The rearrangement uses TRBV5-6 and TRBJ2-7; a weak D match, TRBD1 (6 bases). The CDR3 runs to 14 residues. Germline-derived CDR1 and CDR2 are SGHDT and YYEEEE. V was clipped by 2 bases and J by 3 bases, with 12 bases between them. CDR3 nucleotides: TGTGCCAGCAGCTTCGGGACACTTGACTACGAGCAGTACTTC. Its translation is CASSFGTLDYEQYF.

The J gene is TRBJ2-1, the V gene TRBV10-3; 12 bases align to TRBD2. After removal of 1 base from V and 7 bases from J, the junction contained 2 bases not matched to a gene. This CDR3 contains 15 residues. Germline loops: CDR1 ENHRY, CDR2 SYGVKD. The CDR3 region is CAISEWGTSGNEQFF. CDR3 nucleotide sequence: TGTGCCATCAGTGAGTGGGGGACTAGCGGGAATGAGCAGTTCTTC.

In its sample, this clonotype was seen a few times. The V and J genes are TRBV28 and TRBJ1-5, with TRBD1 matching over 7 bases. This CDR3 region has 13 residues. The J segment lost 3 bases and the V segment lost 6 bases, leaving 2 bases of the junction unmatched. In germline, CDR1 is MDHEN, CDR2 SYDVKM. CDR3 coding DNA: TGTGCCAGCAGCACAGGGGACAATCAGCCCCAGCATTTT. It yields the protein CASSTGDNQPQHF.

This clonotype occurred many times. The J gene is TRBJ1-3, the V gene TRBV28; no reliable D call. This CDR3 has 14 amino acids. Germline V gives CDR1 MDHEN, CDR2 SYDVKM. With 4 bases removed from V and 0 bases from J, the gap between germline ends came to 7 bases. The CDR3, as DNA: TGTGCCAGCAGTTCCCTGGGCTCTGGAAACACCATATATTTT. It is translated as CASSSLGSGNTIYF.

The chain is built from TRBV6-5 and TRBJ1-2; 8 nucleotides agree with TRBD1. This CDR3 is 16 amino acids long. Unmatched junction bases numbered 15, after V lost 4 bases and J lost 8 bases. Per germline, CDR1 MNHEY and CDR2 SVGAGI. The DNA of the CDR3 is TGTGCCAGCAGTTTCTTCCATAGGGCAGGGGGCGGAGGCTACACCTTC. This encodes CASSFFHRAGGGGYTF.

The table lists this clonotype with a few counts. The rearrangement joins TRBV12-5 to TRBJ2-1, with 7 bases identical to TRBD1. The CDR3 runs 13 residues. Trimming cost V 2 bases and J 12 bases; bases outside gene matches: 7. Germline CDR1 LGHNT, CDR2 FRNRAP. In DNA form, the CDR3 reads TGTGCTAGTGGTTTGTCCTCAGGGGGAGTGCAGTTCTTC. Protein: CASGLSSGGVQFF.

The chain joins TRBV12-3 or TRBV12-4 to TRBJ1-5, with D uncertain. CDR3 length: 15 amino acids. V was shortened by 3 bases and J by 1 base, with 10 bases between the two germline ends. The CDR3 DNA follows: TGTGCCAGCAGTTTGTGGCGGTGGAGCAATCAGCCCCAGCATTTT. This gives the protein CASSLWRWSNQPQHF.

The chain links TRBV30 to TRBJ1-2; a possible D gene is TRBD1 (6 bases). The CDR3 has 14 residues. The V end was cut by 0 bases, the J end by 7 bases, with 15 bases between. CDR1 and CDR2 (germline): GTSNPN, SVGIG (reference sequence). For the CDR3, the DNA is TGTGCCTGGAGTGTACAGGGCATCCCGTCTGGCTACACCTTC. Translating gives CAWSVQGIPSGYTF. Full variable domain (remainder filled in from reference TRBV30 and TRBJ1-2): SQTIHQWPATLVQPVGSPLSLECTVEGTSNPNLYWYRQAAGRGLQLLFYSVGIGQISSEVPQNLSASRPQDRQFILSSKKLLLSDSGFYLCAWSVQGIPSGYTFGSGTRLTVV.

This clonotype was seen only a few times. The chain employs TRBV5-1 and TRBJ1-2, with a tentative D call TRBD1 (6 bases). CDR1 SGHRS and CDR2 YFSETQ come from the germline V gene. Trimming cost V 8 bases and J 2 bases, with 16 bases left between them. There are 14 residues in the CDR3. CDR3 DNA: TGCGCCAGTTTCGACGAGACAGGCAACTATGGCTACACCTTC. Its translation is CASFDETGNYGYTF.

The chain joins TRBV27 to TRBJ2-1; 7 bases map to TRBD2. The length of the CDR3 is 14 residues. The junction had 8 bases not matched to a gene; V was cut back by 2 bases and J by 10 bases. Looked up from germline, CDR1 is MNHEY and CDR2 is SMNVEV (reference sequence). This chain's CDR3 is CASSLNLLAEEQFF. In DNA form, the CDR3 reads TGTGCCAGCAGTTTAAACCTCCTAGCGGAAGAGCAGTTCTTC.

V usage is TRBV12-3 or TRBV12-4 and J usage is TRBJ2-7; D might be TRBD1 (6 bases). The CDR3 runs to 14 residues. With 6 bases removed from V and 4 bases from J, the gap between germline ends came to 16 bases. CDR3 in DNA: TGTGCCAGCAGATTTACAGGGAAACCGTACGAGCAGTACTTC. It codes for CASRFTGKPYEQYF.

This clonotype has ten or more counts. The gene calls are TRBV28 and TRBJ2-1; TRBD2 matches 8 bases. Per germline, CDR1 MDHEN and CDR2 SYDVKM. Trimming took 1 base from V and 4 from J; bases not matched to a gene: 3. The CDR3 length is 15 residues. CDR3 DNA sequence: TGTGCCAGCAGTTTATTAGCGGGGATATACAATGAGCAGTTCTTC. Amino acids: CASSLLAGIYNEQFF.

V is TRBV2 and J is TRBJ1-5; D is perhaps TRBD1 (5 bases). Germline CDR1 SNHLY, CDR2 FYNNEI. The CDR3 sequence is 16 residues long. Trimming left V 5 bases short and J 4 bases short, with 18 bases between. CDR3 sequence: CASSNPGGGGNQPQHF. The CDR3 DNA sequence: TGTGCCAGCAGTAACCCGGGGGGGGGGGGGAATCAGCCCCAGCATTTT.

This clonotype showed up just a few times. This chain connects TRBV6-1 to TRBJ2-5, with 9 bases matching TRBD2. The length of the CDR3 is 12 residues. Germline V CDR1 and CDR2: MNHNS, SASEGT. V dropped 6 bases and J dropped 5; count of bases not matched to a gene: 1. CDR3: CASRAGGETQYF. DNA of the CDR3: TGTGCCAGCAGGGCGGGAGGGGAGACCCAGTACTTC.

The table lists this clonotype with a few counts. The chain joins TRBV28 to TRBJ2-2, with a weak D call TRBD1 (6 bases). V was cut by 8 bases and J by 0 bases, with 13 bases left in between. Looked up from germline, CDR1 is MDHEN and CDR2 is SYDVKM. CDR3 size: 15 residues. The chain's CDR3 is CASPDRQANTGELFF. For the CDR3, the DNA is TGTGCCAGCCCTGACCGACAGGCGAACACCGGGGAGCTGTTTTTT. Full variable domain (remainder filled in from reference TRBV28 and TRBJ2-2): DVKVTQSSRYLVKRTGEKVFLECVQDMDHENMFWYRQDPGLGLRLIYFSYDVKMKEKGDIPEGYSVSREKKERFSLILESASTNQTSMYLCASPDRQANTGELFFGEGSRLTVL.

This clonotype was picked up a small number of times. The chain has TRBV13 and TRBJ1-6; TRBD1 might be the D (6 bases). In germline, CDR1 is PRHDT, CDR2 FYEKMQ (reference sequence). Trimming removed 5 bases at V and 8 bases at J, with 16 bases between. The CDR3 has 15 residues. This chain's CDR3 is CASSQLSGAHSPLHF. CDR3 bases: TGTGCCAGCAGCCAGCTCTCAGGGGCGCATTCACCCCTCCACTTT.

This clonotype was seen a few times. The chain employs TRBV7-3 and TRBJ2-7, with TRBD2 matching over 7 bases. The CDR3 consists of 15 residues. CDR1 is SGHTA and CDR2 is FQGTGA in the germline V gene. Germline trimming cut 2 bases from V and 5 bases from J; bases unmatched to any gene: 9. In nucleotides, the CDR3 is TGTGCCAGCAGCTTATCCGCGGGAGAACGAAACGAGCAGTACTTC. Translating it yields CASSLSAGERNEQYF.

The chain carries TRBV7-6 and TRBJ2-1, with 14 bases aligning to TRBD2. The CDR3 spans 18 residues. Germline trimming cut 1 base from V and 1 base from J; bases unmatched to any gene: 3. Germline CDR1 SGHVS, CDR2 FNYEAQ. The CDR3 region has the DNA TGTGCCAGCAGCTTAGAAGGGACTAGCGGGAGTTCCTACAATGAGCAGTTCTTC. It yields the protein CASSLEGTSGSSYNEQFF.

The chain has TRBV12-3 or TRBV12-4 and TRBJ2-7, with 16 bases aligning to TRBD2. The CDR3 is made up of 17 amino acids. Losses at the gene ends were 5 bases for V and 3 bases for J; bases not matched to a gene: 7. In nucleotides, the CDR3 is TGTGCCAGCAGTCCCGGGACTAGCGGGAGGGAGGTCTACGAGCAGTACTTC. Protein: CASSPGTSGREVYEQYF.

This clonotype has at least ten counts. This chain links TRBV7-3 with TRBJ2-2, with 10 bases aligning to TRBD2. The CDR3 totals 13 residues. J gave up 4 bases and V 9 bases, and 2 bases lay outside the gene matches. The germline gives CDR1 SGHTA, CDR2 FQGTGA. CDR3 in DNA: TGTGCCAGTTCTAGCGGGAGCACCGGGGAGCTGTTTTTT. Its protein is CASSSGSTGELFF.

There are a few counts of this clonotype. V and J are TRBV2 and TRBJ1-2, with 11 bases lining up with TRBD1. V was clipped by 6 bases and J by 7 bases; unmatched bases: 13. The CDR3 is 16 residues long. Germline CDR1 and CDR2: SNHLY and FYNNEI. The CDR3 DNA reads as TGTGCCAGCAGGAATCTCTTCGGGACAGGGGGTGCTGGCTACACCTTC. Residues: CASRNLFGTGGAGYTF.

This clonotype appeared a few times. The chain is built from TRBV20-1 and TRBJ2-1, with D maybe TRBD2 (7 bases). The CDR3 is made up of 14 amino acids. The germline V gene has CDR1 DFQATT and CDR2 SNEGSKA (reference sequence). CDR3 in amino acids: CRALRGGRGNEQFF. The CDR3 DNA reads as TGCAGGGCTTTACGCGGGGGCCGGGGCAATGAGCAGTTCTTC.

This chain's CDR3 is CASSHSGLAGEVQYF. CDR3 sequence (DNA): TGTGCCAGCAGTCATTCGGGACTAGCGGGAGAGGTGCAGTATTTT. The chain employs TRBV7-3 and TRBJ2-3; the match to TRBD2 covers 14 bases. The V gene's germline CDR1 is SGHTA and CDR2 FQGTGA. CDR3 length equals 15 residues. Losses at the gene ends were 6 bases for V and 11 bases for J; bases not matched to a gene: 10.

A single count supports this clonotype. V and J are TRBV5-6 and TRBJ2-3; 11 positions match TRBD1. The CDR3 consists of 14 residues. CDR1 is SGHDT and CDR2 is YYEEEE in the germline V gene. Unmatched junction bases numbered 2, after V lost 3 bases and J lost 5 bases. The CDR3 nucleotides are TGTGCCAGCAGCTATGGGACAGGGGGAGATACGCAGTATTTT. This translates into CASSYGTGGDTQYF.

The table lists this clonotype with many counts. Here the CDR3 reads CASSLDVSGQALHGYTF. CDR3 sequence (DNA): TGTGCCAGCAGCTTAGACGTTAGTGGGCAGGCCCTTCATGGCTACACCTTC. The V and J genes are TRBV11-2 and TRBJ1-2; D is unresolved. The CDR3 runs to 17 residues. The V end lost 0 bases, the J end lost 6 bases, and 20 bases lay between the germline ends. Germline V gene sequence: CDR1 SGHAT, CDR2 FQNNGV.

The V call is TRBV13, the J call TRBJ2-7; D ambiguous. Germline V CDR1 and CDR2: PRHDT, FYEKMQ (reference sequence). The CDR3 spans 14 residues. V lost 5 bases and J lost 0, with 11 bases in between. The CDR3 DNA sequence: TGTGCCAGCAGCCATAGCCGTCGCTCCTACGAGCAGTACTTC. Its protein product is CASSHSRRSYEQYF.

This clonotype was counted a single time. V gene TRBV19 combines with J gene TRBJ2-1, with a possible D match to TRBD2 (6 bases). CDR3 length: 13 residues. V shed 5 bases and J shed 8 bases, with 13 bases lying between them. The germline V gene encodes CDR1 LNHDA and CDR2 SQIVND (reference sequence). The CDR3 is CASSDPGVDEQFF. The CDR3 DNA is TGTGCCAGTAGTGACCCGGGAGTGGATGAGCAGTTCTTC. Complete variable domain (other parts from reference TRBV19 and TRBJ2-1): DGGITQSPKYLFRKEGQNVTLSCEQNLNHDAMYWYRQDPGQGLRLIYYSQIVNDFQKGDIAEGYSVSREKKESFPLTVTSAQKNPTAFYLCASSDPGVDEQFFGPGTRLTVL.

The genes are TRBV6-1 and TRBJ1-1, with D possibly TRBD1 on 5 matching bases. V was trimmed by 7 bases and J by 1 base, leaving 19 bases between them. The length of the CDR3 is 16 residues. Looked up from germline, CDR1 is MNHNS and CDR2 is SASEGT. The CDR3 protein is CASKDRGRGPNTEAFF. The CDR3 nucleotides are TGTGCCAGCAAGGACCGGGGCCGGGGCCCGAACACTGAAGCTTTCTTT.

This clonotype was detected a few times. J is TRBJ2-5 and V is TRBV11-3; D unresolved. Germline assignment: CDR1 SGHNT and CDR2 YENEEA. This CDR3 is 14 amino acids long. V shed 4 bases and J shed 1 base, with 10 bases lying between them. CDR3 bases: TGTGCCAGCAGCTACGGACGGCCCCAAGAGACCCAGTACTTC. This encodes CASSYGRPQETQYF.

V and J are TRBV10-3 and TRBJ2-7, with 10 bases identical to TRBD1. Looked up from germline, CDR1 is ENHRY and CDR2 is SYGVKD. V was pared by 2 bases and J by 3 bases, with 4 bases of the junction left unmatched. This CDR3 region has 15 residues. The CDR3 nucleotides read TGTGCCATCAGTGAGCGAGGGACAGGGGACTACGAGCAGTACTTC. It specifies CAISERGTGDYEQYF.